The rows below give T cell receptor beta chains drawn from one sample of a study of shared clonotypes between healthy human individuals. Only in-frame clones appear in the TCRdb table, and some are missing; sequencing was by immunoSEQ multiplex PCR. This sample has fewer than 1.4 million clones, with about four fifths found just once. The sequencing input was memory CD4+ T cells from PBMCs. These receptors all stem from a young man in good health. Some clones in this sample may be carry-over from other donors' samples. Both conserved end residues are part of each CDR3. A D gene is named only where the DNA matches it firmly. Clone size is shown for a subset of rows, as once, few, many or a class of expanded clone.

V	size	J	D	DNA	CDR3
TRBV13	.	TRBJ2-5	.	TGTGCCAGCAGCTCGGCCCCGAGGGAGACCCAGTACTTC	CASSSAPRETQYF
TRBV27	.	TRBJ1-1	.	TGTGCCAGCAGTTCCCGACGGACGAACACTGAAGCTTTCTTT	CASSSRRTNTEAFF
TRBV30	.	TRBJ2-7	TRBD1	TGTGCCTGGAGTGGCGCCAGGGGGTACGAGCAGTACTTC	CAWSGARGYEQYF
TRBV25-1	.	TRBJ1-6	TRBD1	TGTGCCAGCAGGGATGCGACAGGGAATAATTCACCCCTCCACTTT	CASRDATGNNSPLHF
TRBV7-5	.	TRBJ1-2	.	TGTGTCAGAAGCCAACCCCAGGGAAACCTCGGTGGCTACACCTTC	CVRSQPQGNLGGYTF
TRBV2	.	TRBJ2-2	.	TGTGCCAGCACGTATATTGGGGACACCGGGGAGCTGTTTTTT	CASTYIGDTGELFF
TRBV10-3	.	TRBJ2-5	TRBD2	TGTGCCACCCGGGGGGCTAGCGGGAGCCTGAGGGAGACCCAGTACTTC	CATRGASGSLRETQYF
TRBV7-8	.	TRBJ2-7	TRBD2	TGTGCCAGCAGCCTCTGGACTAGCGGGAGTAGGTACGAGCAGTACTTC	CASSLWTSGSRYEQYF
TRBV20-1	.	TRBJ2-7	.	TGCAGTGCTAGAGTAGGGACCGAGCAGTACTTC	CSARVGTEQYF
TRBV5-1	.	TRBJ2-7	TRBD1	TGCGCCAGCAGCCTCAGACAGGGGGGTGAGCAGTACTTC	CASSLRQGGEQYF
TRBV6-1	.	TRBJ1-4	.	TGTGCCAGCAGTGAAATTGGGGTGGGGGAAAAACTGTTTTTT	CASSEIGVGEKLFF
TRBV28	.	TRBJ1-2	.	TGTGCCAGCACGGACCTTAACCCCAACTATGGCTACACCTTC	CASTDLNPNYGYTF
TRBV5-4	once	TRBJ2-7	TRBD1	TGTGCCAGCAGTATGGATCCAACAGGGGGGCACGAGCAGTACTTC	CASSMDPTGGHEQYF
TRBV6-1	.	TRBJ2-1	.	TGTGCCAGCAGCGACGTAGCAGTCGAGCAGTTCTTC	CASSDVAVEQFF
TRBV6-1	.	TRBJ2-5	.	TGTGCCAGCAGTTATAAAGAGACCCAGTACTTC	CASSYKETQYF
TRBV2	.	TRBJ1-3	.	TGTGCCAGCAGTGAAGCGCAACAGAATAGAGGAAACACCATATATTTT	CASSEAQQNRGNTIYF
TRBV5-6	.	TRBJ1-3	.	TGTGCCAGCAGCTTCGGTCAGGCTGGAAACACCATATATTTT	CASSFGQAGNTIYF
TRBV19	few	TRBJ2-5	.	TGTGCCACCCGAGGGGGAGGTGAGGAGACCCAGTACTTC	CATRGGGEETQYF
TRBV9	.	TRBJ1-2	TRBD1	TGTGCCAGCAGCGTAGTGGACAGGGCTAACTATGGCTACACCTTC	CASSVVDRANYGYTF
TRBV29-1	few	TRBJ2-5	.	TGCAGCGTTGGGAGGGAGACCCAGTACTTC	CSVGRETQYF
TRBV5-5	.	TRBJ1-5	TRBD1	TGTGCCAGCAGCACGAGACAGGGTTCATATCAGCCCCAGCATTTT	CASSTRQGSYQPQHF
TRBV25-1	.	TRBJ2-7	.	TGTGCCAGCAGTGAAGGCAGGGCGGTCGAGCAGTACTTC	CASSEGRAVEQYF
TRBV5-1	.	TRBJ1-1	TRBD1	TGCGCCAGCAGCCCCCAACAGGGGACGAACACTGAAGCTTTCTTT	CASSPQQGTNTEAFF
TRBV4-1	.	TRBJ2-1	TRBD1	TGCGCCAGCAGCCAAGATTTGGGACAGGGGTACAATGAGCAGTTCTTC	CASSQDLGQGYNEQFF
TRBV20-1	.	TRBJ2-5	TRBD1	TGCAGTGCCGATGACAGGGGAGTCCAGTACTTC	CSADDRGVQYF